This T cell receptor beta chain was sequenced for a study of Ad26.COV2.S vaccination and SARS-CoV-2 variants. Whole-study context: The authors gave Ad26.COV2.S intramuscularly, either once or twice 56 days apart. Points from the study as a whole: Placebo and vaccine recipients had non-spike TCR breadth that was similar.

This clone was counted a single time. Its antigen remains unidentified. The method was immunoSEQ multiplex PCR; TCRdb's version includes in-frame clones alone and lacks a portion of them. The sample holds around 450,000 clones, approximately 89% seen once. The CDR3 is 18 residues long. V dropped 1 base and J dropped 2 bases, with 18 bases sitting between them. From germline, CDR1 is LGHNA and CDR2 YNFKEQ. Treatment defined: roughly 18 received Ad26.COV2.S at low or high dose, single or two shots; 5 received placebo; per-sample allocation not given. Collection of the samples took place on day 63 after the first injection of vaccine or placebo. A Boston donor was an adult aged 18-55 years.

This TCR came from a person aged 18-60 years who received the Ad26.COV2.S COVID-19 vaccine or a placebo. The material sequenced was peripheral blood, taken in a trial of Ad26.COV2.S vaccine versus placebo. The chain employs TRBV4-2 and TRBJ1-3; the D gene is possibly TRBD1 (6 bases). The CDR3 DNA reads TGTGCCAGCAGCCAAGTAGGGGGTGGAGGGGAGGCTGGAAACACCATATATTTT. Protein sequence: CASSQVGGGGEAGNTIYF.